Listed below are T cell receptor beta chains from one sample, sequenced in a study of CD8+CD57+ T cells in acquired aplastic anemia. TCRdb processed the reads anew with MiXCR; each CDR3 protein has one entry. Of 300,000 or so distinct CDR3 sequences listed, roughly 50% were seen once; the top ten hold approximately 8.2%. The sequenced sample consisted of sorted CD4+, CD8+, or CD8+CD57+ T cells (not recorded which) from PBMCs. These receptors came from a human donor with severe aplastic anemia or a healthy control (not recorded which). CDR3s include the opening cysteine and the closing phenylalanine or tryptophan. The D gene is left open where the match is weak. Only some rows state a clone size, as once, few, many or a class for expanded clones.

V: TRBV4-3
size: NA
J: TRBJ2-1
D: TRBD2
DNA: TGCGCCAGCAGCCAGGGGCTAGCGGGGCTCGGGGAGCAGTTCTTC
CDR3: CASSQGLAGLGEQFF

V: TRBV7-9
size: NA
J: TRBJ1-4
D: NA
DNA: TGTGCCAGCAGCTGGGGGGGGGTTGGGAAACTGTTTTTT
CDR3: CASSWGGVGKLFF

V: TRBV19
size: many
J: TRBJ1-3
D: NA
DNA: TGTGCCAGTAGGAACAGGTTCATGTCTCTCTGGGACACCATATATTTT
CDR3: CASRNRFMSLWDTIYF

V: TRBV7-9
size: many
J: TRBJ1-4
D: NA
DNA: TGTGCCAGCAGCTTAGTTACAACTAATGAAAAACTGTTTTTT
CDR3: CASSLVTTNEKLFF

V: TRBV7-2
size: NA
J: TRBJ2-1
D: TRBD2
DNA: TGTGCCAGCAGCTTATCGTCCCTAGCGGGGAAGAATGAGCAGTTCTTC
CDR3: CASSLSSLAGKNEQFF

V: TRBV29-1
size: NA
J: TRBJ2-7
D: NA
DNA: TGCAGCGTACTAGGGGGGACCTACGAGCAGTACTTC
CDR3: CSVLGGTYEQYF

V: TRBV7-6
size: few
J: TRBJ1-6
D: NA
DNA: TGTGCCAGCAGCTTAGGAGGGGAGAATTCACCCCTCCACTTT
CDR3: CASSLGGENSPLHF

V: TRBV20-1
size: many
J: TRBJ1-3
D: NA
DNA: TGCAGTGCTAGAGATTATGCGGTAAAACGAAACACCATATATTTT
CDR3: CSARDYAVKRNTIYF

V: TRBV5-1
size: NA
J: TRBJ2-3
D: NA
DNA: TGCGCCAGCAGCTTAGGTCTCAGTTCAGATACGCAGTATTTT
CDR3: CASSLGLSSDTQYF

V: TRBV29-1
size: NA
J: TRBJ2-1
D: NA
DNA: TGCAGCGTAGGAAACTCGCCATCCTACAATGAGCAGTTCTTC
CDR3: CSVGNSPSYNEQFF

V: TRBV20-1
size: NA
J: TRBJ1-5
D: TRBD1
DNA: TGCAGTGCTAGGACCGGGACAGGGGGGCGAGGACAGCCCCTGCATTTT
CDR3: CSARTGTGGRGQPLHF

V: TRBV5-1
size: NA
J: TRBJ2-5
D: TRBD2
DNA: TGCGCCAGCAGCTTCGGGGGACTAGCGGGGCACCAACAAGAGACCCAGTACTTC
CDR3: CASSFGGLAGHQQETQYF

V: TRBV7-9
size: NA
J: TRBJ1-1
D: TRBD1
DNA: TGTGCCAGCAGCCTAGGGATGGGACAGGGGAGCACTGAAGCTTTCTTT
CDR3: CASSLGMGQGSTEAFF

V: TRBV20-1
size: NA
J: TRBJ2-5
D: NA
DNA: TGCAGTGCTAGTGGAGACTTCTTCGGAGAGACCCAGTACTTC
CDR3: CSASGDFFGETQYF

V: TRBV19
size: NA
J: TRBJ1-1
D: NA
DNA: TGTGCCAGTAGTCCCAGCGTGGGCCGGACTGAAGCTTTCTTT
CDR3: CASSPSVGRTEAFF

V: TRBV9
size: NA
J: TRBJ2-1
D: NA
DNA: TGTGCCAGCCACAATGAGCAGTTCTTC
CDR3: CASHNEQFF

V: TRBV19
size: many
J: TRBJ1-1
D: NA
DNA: TGTGCCAGTAGCCGCTGGAACACTGAAGCTTTCTTT
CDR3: CASSRWNTEAFF

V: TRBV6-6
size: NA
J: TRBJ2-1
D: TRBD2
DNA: TGTGCCAGCAGTCTGGGGAGGGGCACTGAGCAGTTCTTC
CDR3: CASSLGRGTEQFF

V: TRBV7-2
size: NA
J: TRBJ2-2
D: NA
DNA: TGCGCCAGCAGCCAAGACCCGGCGGACACCGGGGAGCTGTTTTTT
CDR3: CASSQDPADTGELFF

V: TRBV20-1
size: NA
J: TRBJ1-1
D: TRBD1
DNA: TGCAGTGCCAATGACAGGGGTGAAGCTTTCTTT
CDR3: CSANDRGEAFF

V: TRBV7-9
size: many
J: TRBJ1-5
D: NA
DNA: TGTGCCAGCAGCTTCTCCGGGACTCGGAGTTATCCCCAGCATTTT
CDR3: CASSFSGTRSYPQHF

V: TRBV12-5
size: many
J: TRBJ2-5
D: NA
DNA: TGTGCTAGTGGTTTGGTACTGCACAGGGTGGGGGAGACCCAGTACTTC
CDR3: CASGLVLHRVGETQYF

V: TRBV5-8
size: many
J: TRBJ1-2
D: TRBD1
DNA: TGTGCCAGCAGCTGGTCAGGGGGCGCCGGGGGCTACACCTTC
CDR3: CASSWSGGAGGYTF

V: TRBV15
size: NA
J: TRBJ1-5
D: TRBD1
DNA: TGTGCCACCAGCAGAGATCGAACGACAGGGTGGGAGAATAGCAATCAGCCCCAGCATTTT
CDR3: CATSRDRTTGWENSNQPQHF

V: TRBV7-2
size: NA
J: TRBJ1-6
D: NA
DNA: TGTGCCAGCAGCAGAGGACGGGCCTATAATTCACCCCTCCACTTT
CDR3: CASSRGRAYNSPLHF

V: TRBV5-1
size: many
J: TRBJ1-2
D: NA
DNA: TGCGCCAGCAGCTTGGACTATGAGGATGGCTACACCTTC
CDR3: CASSLDYEDGYTF

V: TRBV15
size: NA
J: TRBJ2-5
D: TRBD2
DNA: TGTGCCAGCAGCTCCCCGGGACTAGCGGGAAAGACCCAGTACTTC
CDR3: CASSSPGLAGKTQYF

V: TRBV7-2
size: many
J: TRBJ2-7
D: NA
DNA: TGTGCCAGCAGCTTCCTCAGTAACTCCTACGAGCAGTACTTC
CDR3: CASSFLSNSYEQYF

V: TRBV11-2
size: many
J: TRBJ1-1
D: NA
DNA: TGTGCCAGCAGCTTAGATGGGGGCATAGACACTGAAGCTTTCTTT
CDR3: CASSLDGGIDTEAFF

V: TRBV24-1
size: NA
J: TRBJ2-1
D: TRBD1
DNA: TGTGCCACCAGTGATGCCACAGGGGATCTCACCTACAATGAGCAGTTCTTC
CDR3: CATSDATGDLTYNEQFF

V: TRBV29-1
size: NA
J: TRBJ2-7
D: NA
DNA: TGCAGCCAAGATGGGGGGGCGAAGCAGTACTTC
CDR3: CSQDGGAKQYF

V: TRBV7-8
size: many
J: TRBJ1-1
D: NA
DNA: TGTGCCAGCAGCCGCAGGGATGGGTTTGGAGCTTTCTTT
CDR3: CASSRRDGFGAFF

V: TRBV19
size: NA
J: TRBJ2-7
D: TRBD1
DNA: TGTGCCAGTAGTGATAGGACAGGCTCCTACGAGCAGTACTTC
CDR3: CASSDRTGSYEQYF

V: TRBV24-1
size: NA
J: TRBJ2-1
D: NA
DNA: TGTGCCACCAGTGATTACAGGGATAGATACAATGAGCAGTTCTTC
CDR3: CATSDYRDRYNEQFF

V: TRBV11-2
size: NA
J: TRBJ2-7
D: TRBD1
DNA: TGTGCCAGCAGCTTAGACGCAGGGGGCTACGAGCAGTACTTC
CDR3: CASSLDAGGYEQYF

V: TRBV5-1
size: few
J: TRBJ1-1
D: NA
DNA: TGCGCCAGCAGCCCCCGGCAGGGCGACAACACTGAAGCTTTCTTT
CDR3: CASSPRQGDNTEAFF

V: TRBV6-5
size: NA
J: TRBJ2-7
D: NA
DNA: TGTGCCAGCAGTTATAGCCCCGAGTTGGGAAACGAGCAGTACTTC
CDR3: CASSYSPELGNEQYF

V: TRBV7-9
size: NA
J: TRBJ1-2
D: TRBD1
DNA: TGTGCCAGCAGCCAAGAAGGGGGCGTCACATATAACTATGGCTACACCTTC
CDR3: CASSQEGGVTYNYGYTF

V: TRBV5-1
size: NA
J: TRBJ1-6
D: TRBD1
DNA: TGCGCCAGCAGCTTGGCCGGTCAGGGGGCTAGCAGTTCACCCCGCCACTTT
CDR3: CASSLAGQGASSSPRHF